The next 30 T cell receptor beta chains were all read from a single sample in a study of beta chain features in type 1 diabetes listed by TCRdb under 2018. Library preparation employed the immunoSEQ multiplex PCR assay. All of the isolated RNA was reverse transcribed with the High Capacity cDNA Reverse Transcription Kit, so expressed TCRB transcripts were sequenced. TCRdb retrieved this table from immuneACCESS and kept in-frame rearrangements only. Not all clones are present; in checked studies, unresolved V genes account for under half, and no reason is known for the remainder. The sample has about 360,000 clones on record, approximately 12% of them singletons. The top ten clones comprise around 0.015% of the sample. Source material: naive CD4+ T cells from blood. Per the publication, the cell subset or site label means: true naive CD4+ T cells. These receptors were taken from a man in his late teens or twenties in good health.

This chain joins TRBV30 and TRBJ1-5; 7 positions match TRBD1. Germline V CDR1 and CDR2: GTSNPN, SVGIG (reference sequence). With V trimmed by 5 bases and J by 0 bases, 7 bases remained unmatched. The CDR3 spans 15 residues. The CDR3 nucleotides read TGTGCCTGGGGGGACAGTCCGTATAGCAATCAGCCCCAGCATTTT. Protein product: CAWGDSPYSNQPQHF.

The chain links TRBV27 to TRBJ1-2, with TRBD1 matching over 9 bases. V was pared by 7 bases and J by 7 bases, with 10 bases of the junction left unmatched. The germline gives CDR1 MNHEY, CDR2 SMNVEV (reference sequence). The CDR3 contains 14 residues. The CDR3 DNA is TGTGCCAGCACCCCGACAGGGGGAATAGGTGGCTACACCTTC. Translating it yields CASTPTGGIGGYTF.

The rearrangement joins TRBV4-1 to TRBJ2-5; TRBD2 aligns across 7 bases. V gave up 0 bases and J gave up 4 bases; unmatched junction bases: 5. There are 15 residues in the CDR3. CDR1 is MGHRA and CDR2 is YSYEKL in the germline V gene. CDR3 sequence (DNA): TGCGCCAGCAGCCAAGACCTATTAGCGGGAGAGACCCAGTACTTC. This translates into CASSQDLLAGETQYF.

The chain has TRBV6-1 and TRBJ2-7; TRBD1 matches at 8 bases. With 1 base clipped from V and 9 bases from J, the junction kept 8 bases outside the gene matches. Looked up from germline, CDR1 is MNHNS and CDR2 is SASEGT. This CDR3 region has 14 residues. The CDR3 coding sequence is TGTGCCAGCAGTGAAGGACAGGGGCCTATTGGGCAGTACTTC. It encodes CASSEGQGPIGQYF.

The table lists this clone with a few counts. The chain combines TRBV21-1 with TRBJ2-4; the DNA was not used to check the table's D call, TRBD2. TRBV21-1 counts as a pseudogene. The CDR3 loop spans 16 amino acids. As DNA, the CDR3 is TGTGCCAGCAGCAAAGCCCGGCCGAGGGACAAAAACATTCAGTACTTC. Protein product: CASSKARPRDKNIQYF.

This clone has more than one count but fewer than ten. The CDR3 reads CASSQNPGQADGYTF. The CDR3 coding sequence is TGTGCCAGCAGCCAGAACCCGGGACAGGCAGATGGCTACACCTTC. The chain combines TRBV4-2 with TRBJ1-2; 8 bases are shared with TRBD1. Germline values: CDR1 LGHNA, CDR2 YNFKEQ. V shed 3 bases, J shed 6 bases, and the junction held 9 bases outside the gene matches. The CDR3 runs 15 residues.

This clone was recorded a few times. CDR3 in amino acids: CASSLVGDSYNEQFF. CDR3 nucleotides: TGTGCCAGCAGCTTAGTCGGGGACTCCTACAATGAGCAGTTCTTC. The chain carries TRBV7-9 and TRBJ2-1, with D possibly matching TRBD2 (5 bases). The V end was cut by 1 base, the J end by 0 bases, with 7 bases between. Germline-derived CDR1 and CDR2 are SEHNR and FQNEAQ (reference sequence). This CDR3 region has 15 residues.

The genes are TRBV7-2 and TRBJ2-7; 8 bases fit TRBD2. The CDR3 sequence is 16 residues long. J gave up 0 bases and V 6 bases, and 10 bases lay outside the gene matches. Germline V CDR1 and CDR2: SGHTA, FQGNSA. This CDR3 reads CASRRGSGIRSYEQYF. In DNA, the CDR3 is TGTGCCAGCAGGAGAGGTAGCGGGATACGCTCCTACGAGCAGTACTTC.

This clone was observed a handful of times. The chain recombines TRBV10-3 with TRBJ2-3, with 11 bases lining up with TRBD2. The germline gives CDR1 ENHRY, CDR2 SYGVKD. This CDR3 contains 16 residues. J lost 2 bases, V lost 4 bases, and 5 bases had no gene match. CDR3 residues: CAISASSGGLTDTQYF. In nucleotides, the CDR3 is TGTGCCATCAGTGCTTCTAGCGGGGGGCTCACAGATACGCAGTATTTT.

The chain is built from TRBV5-1 and TRBJ1-1; TRBD1 might be the D (6 bases). V lost 1 base, J lost 5 bases, and 27 bases lay in between. The CDR3 runs to 19 residues. The V gene's germline CDR1 is SGHRS and CDR2 YFSETQ. Here the CDR3 DNA reads TGCGCCAGCAGCTTGTTAAGAAGGAACAGGGCGCCGGTAGGAACTGAAGCTTTCTTT. Its translation: CASSLLRRNRAPVGTEAFF.

This clone has more than one count but fewer than ten. The J gene is TRBJ2-7, the V gene TRBV11-1, with TRBD1 identical over 7 bases. Looked up from germline, CDR1 is SGHAT and CDR2 is FQDESV (reference sequence). The CDR3 is made up of 14 amino acids. Losses at the gene ends were 5 bases for V and 1 base for J; bases not matched to a gene: 5. The CDR3 sequence is CASSRPTGSYEQYF. CDR3 bases: TGTGCCAGCAGCCGACCGACAGGGTCCTACGAGCAGTACTTC.

As regards this clone: Other nucleotide sequences from this sample produce the same CDR3. The CDR3 bases are TGTGCCAGCAGCCCCCGGAGCTACAATGAGCAGTTCTTC. Its protein product is CASSPRSYNEQFF. The chain uses TRBV7-2 and TRBJ2-1, with D unresolved. Between the trimmed V and J ends, which lost 5 bases and 3 bases, there was a span of 8 bases. The germline V gene encodes CDR1 SGHTA and CDR2 FQGNSA. The CDR3 spans 13 residues.

V is TRBV5-1 and J is TRBJ2-1; D is perhaps TRBD2 (7 bases). Trimming pared 4 bases from V and 3 bases from J, leaving 14 bases between. Germline V gene data show CDR1 as SGHRS and CDR2 as YFSETQ. The CDR3 is 15 amino acids. The CDR3 region is CASSPEGGDYNEQFF. The CDR3 nucleotides are TGCGCCAGCAGCCCCGAGGGGGGGGACTACAATGAGCAGTTCTTC.

The J gene is TRBJ2-7, the V gene TRBV28; 7 nucleotides align to TRBD1. Germline V gives CDR1 MDHEN, CDR2 SYDVKM. J gave up 7 bases and V 7 bases, and 16 bases lay outside the gene matches. This CDR3 contains 15 residues. For the CDR3, the DNA is TGTGCCAGCACTCGAGGGGGACAGCCCTACGATGAGCAGTACTTC. Translating gives CASTRGGQPYDEQYF.

This clone was seen repeatedly, ten times or more. The chain has TRBV29-1 and TRBJ2-7; 7 nucleotides match TRBD2. V lost 4 bases and J lost 2; bases outside the gene matches: 2. The CDR3 is 12 amino acids. Per the germline V gene, CDR1 is SQVTM and CDR2 is ANQGSEA. The CDR3 sequence is CSVGAGTYEQYF. Written as DNA, the CDR3 is TGCAGCGTTGGAGCGGGGACCTACGAGCAGTACTTC.

This chain joins TRBV11-2 and TRBJ2-5; 14 bases match TRBD2. Trimming removed 4 bases from V and 4 bases from J; junction bases left unmatched: 2. CDR3 size: 15 residues. The V gene's germline CDR1 is SGHAT and CDR2 FQNNGV. The CDR3 DNA follows: TGTGCCAGCAGCTCGGGACTAGCGGGGGCAGAGACCCAGTACTTC. The encoded protein is CASSSGLAGAETQYF.

This clone was picked up a small number of times. The chain couples TRBV5-1 to TRBJ2-1; 10 nucleotides align to TRBD2. V gave up 1 base and J gave up 9 bases; unmatched junction bases: 4. CDR3 length: 14 residues. Germline CDR1 and CDR2: SGHRS and YFSETQ. CDR3 protein: CASSLSGRVGEQFF. DNA for the CDR3: TGCGCCAGCAGCTTGAGCGGGAGGGTCGGTGAGCAGTTCTTC.

This chain uses TRBV6-1 with TRBJ1-4; a possible D gene is TRBD1 (6 bases). Looked up from germline, CDR1 is MNHNS and CDR2 is SASEGT. V was clipped by 3 bases and J by 1 base, with 9 bases between them. The CDR3 has 15 residues. CDR3 loop: CASSDDRRTNEKLFF. In nucleotides, the CDR3 is TGTGCCAGCAGTGACGACAGGAGAACTAATGAAAAACTGTTTTTT.

This clone showed up just a few times. V gene TRBV5-1 combines with J gene TRBJ2-7, with D tentatively TRBD1 (6 bases). The germline gives CDR1 SGHRS, CDR2 YFSETQ. This CDR3 has 14 amino acids. Trimming left V 1 base short and J 2 bases short, with 10 bases between. CDR3 sequence reads: CASSLRGNPYEQYF. CDR3 DNA: TGCGCCAGCAGCTTGAGGGGGAACCCCTACGAGCAGTACTTC.

In its sample, this clone was seen a few times. V usage is TRBV28 and J usage is TRBJ1-1; D might be TRBD1 (5 bases). Germline V lookup: CDR1 MDHEN, CDR2 SYDVKM. V shed 4 bases and J shed 7 bases, with 7 bases lying between them. The length of the CDR3 is 11 residues. Here the CDR3 reads CASSSGDEAFF. The CDR3 nucleotides are TGTGCCAGCAGTTCGGGGGATGAAGCTTTCTTT. The variable domain in full, completed from reference TRBV28 and TRBJ1-1, reads DVKVTQSSRYLVKRTGEKVFLECVQDMDHENMFWYRQDPGLGLRLIYFSYDVKMKEKGDIPEGYSVSREKKERFSLILESASTNQTSMYLCASSSGDEAFFGQGTRLTVV.

This clone was counted only a few times. The chain couples TRBV29-1 to TRBJ1-2; 8 positions match TRBD1. From germline, CDR1 is SQVTM and CDR2 ANQGSEA. The junction had 8 bases not matched to a gene; V was cut back by 7 bases and J by 1 base. There are 14 residues in the CDR3. The CDR3 loop is CSASVGQGNYGYTF. The CDR3 region has the DNA TGCAGCGCATCTGTCGGACAGGGTAACTATGGCTACACCTTC.

There are a few counts of this clone. This chain connects TRBV25-1 to TRBJ2-6; D is ambiguous. The CDR3 is 15 amino acids. The V gene lost 4 bases and the J gene lost 0 bases, with 7 bases spanning the gap. The germline V gene encodes CDR1 MGHDK and CDR2 SYGVNS. The CDR3 region is CASSAQISGANVLTF. CDR3 bases: TGTGCCAGCAGTGCGCAGATCTCTGGGGCCAACGTCCTGACTTTC.

V is TRBV5-1 and J is TRBJ2-1; a possible D gene is TRBD2 (6 bases). The CDR3 has 15 amino acids. Looked up from germline, CDR1 is SGHRS and CDR2 is YFSETQ. V was trimmed by 6 bases and J by 0 bases, leaving 13 bases between them. The DNA of the CDR3 is TGCGCCAGCAATCGGGAGTTGACCTCCTACAATGAGCAGTTCTTC. It encodes CASNRELTSYNEQFF. The full variable domain, its missing parts supplied by reference TRBV5-1 and TRBJ2-1, is KAGVTQTPRYLIKTRGQQVTLSCSPISGHRSVSWYQQTPGQGLQFLFEYFSETQRNKGNFPGRFSGRQFSNSRSEMNVSTLELGDSALYLCASNRELTSYNEQFFGPGTRLTVL.

This clone turned up a few times. This chain uses TRBV7-9 with TRBJ2-1; the match to TRBD1 covers 7 bases. The CDR3 has 17 amino acids. The V segment lost 5 bases and the J segment 6 bases; nucleotides outside the gene matches: 16. Germline CDR1 reads SEHNR; CDR2 reads FQNEAQ (reference sequence). The CDR3 DNA sequence: TGTGCCAGCAGCAAAACCGGGACAGCCGTCGCTTTCAATGAGCAGTTCTTC. This translates into CASSKTGTAVAFNEQFF.

V is TRBV11-2 and J is TRBJ2-5; D is unresolved. Germline loops: CDR1 SGHAT, CDR2 FQNNGV. V was shortened by 5 bases and J by 8 bases, with 18 bases between the two germline ends. This CDR3 spans 14 amino acids. The CDR3, as DNA: TGTGCCAGCAGCCCCCGACCAGAAAAGACAACCCAGTACTTC. Amino acids: CASSPRPEKTTQYF.

V and J are TRBV29-1 and TRBJ2-7; tentatively, D is TRBD2 (6 bases). Germline V gives CDR1 SQVTM, CDR2 ANQGSEA. V dropped 4 bases and J dropped 2 bases, with 15 bases sitting between them. The CDR3 length is 14 residues. The CDR3 DNA reads TGCAGCGTTGCGACCAGATTAGCGGCCTACGAGCAGTACTTC. Amino acid sequence: CSVATRLAAYEQYF.

The chain uses TRBV19 and TRBJ1-5, with 9 nucleotides matching TRBD1. The germline V gene encodes CDR1 LNHDA and CDR2 SQIVND (reference sequence). CDR3 size: 14 residues. The junction had 4 bases not matched to a gene; V was cut back by 6 bases and J by 4 bases. In nucleotides, the CDR3 is TGTGCCAGTAGATATGACAGGGGGAATCAGCCCCAGCATTTT. Its translation is CASRYDRGNQPQHF.

In its sample, this clone was seen a few times. This chain joins TRBV28 and TRBJ1-1; 10 bases align to TRBD1. The V segment lost 5 bases and the J segment 4 bases; nucleotides outside the gene matches: 13. Germline V CDR1 and CDR2: MDHEN, SYDVKM. CDR3 length: 17 residues. Written as DNA, the CDR3 is TGTGCCAGCAGTGCACCTACGGGGACAGGGGAGGGCACTGAAGCTTTCTTT. Its translation is CASSAPTGTGEGTEAFF.

This clone has a handful of counts. The CDR3 sequence: CASSRDSEQYF. CDR3 in DNA: TGTGCCAGCAGCAGAGACAGCGAGCAGTACTTC. The chain combines TRBV7-9 with TRBJ2-7; tentative D call: TRBD1 (5 bases). Per germline, CDR1 SEHNR and CDR2 FQNEAQ (reference sequence). The CDR3 spans 11 residues. Trimming removed 5 bases from V and 6 bases from J, with 8 bases in between.

There are a few counts of this clone. The chain uses TRBV4-2 and TRBJ1-6; D might be TRBD1 (6 bases). Germline CDR1 and CDR2: LGHNA and YNFKEQ. Trimming took 2 bases from V and 10 from J, leaving 18 bases between them. This CDR3 has 16 amino acids. This CDR3 is CASSQWGNRDGSPLHF. CDR3 coding DNA: TGTGCCAGCAGCCAATGGGGGAACAGGGATGGATCACCCCTCCACTTT.